This TCR beta chain was observed in a study of control samples from healthy donors and cancer patients. Here immunoSEQ multiplex PCR was the method, and the copy in TCRdb shows in-frame clones only, minus some. The sample consists of about 410,000 clones, around 90% of them appearing once. V lost 0 bases, J lost 1 base, and 12 bases lay in between. The germline V gene encodes CDR1 SGHRS and CDR2 YFSETQ. This CDR3 is built from 16 residues. This chain connects TRBV5-1 to TRBJ2-3; possibly TRBD2 for D (6 bases). Material: PBMCs. The origin of this receptor is a man in his forties with head and neck cancer. CDR3 bases: TGCGCCAGCAGCTTGGTGGGGCCTAGCGGCACAGATACGCAGTATTTT. This encodes CASSLVGPSGTDTQYF.